This T cell receptor beta chain is from a study of T cells after yellow fever vaccination. Study-wide points: Re-detected after boosting: most primary clones, about 95% of CD4 and roughly 88% of CD8.

TCR cDNA, made by 5'RACE template switching, carried an added universal primer site and UMIs. One entry per CDR3 protein, called by TCRdb with MiXCR from the 5' RACE reads. The sample lists about 320,000 distinct CDR3 sequences; approximately 4% were seen once. This clonotype appeared many times. The antigen is not known. Trimming took 0 bases from V and 4 from J, leaving 13 bases between them. The CDR3 sequence is 16 residues long. Germline CDR1 LGHNA, CDR2 YSLEER. The sequence was collected from a man younger than 30 who received the YFV17D yellow fever vaccine. The sequencing used PBMCs, collected 15 days after the yellow fever booster vaccination. This rearrangement joins TRBV4-3 to TRBJ1-5; maybe TRBD1 (5 bases). This chain's CDR3 is CASSQERWDGNQPQHF. CDR3 in DNA: TGCGCCAGCAGCCAAGAAAGGTGGGACGGAAATCAGCCCCAGCATTTT.